This TCR beta chain is from a study of identifying expanded T cells in peripheral blood. Study-wide results and limits: Approximately 1.1 clones differed between technical replicates, versus 16.4 and 19 over time.

Comments on this clone: Its target is not known.

Method: immunoSEQ multiplex PCR; TCRdb's copy keeps in-frame clones and lacks some. This sample carries about 130,000 clones, 65% to 90% of them seen once, and the ten largest clones take around 8.2%. The junction had 1 base not matched to a gene; V was cut back by 1 base and J by 6 bases. The CDR3 is 14 amino acids. In germline, CDR1 is SGHTA, CDR2 FQGNSA. The sample was blood. The sequence came from a person aged 18 to 75 in good health. The V gene is TRBV7-2, the J gene TRBJ2-3; 10 bases are a match to TRBD2. Here the CDR3 reads CASSLGLAGDTQYF. The CDR3 DNA is TGTGCCAGCAGCTTAGGACTAGCGGGTGATACGCAGTATTTT.